The rows below give T cell receptor beta chains drawn from one sample of a study of CD8+ T cells in alopecia areata. Clones were sequenced by immunoSEQ multiplex PCR, and TCRdb holds only the in-frame ones, with some missing. The data show approximately 210,000 clones, approximately 57% seen once. This specimen was CD4+ T cells sorted from blood, taken at week 24, from a patient treated with tofacitinib. The receptor source for this set is a human donor with alopecia areata. Each CDR3 is given without its conserved first and last residue. Size values are once, few and many counts, or a class for expanded clones, and some rows have none.

v_call: TRBV29-1
j_call: TRBJ2-3
cdr3_length: 13
clone_size: few
cdr3_aa: SVERTGLLTDTQY

v_call: TRBV18
j_call: TRBJ1-1
cdr3_length: 13
clone_size: NA
cdr3_aa: ASSPGRRWDTEAF

v_call: TRBV6-1
j_call: TRBJ1-5
cdr3_length: 11
clone_size: few
cdr3_aa: AIQDRGGQPQH

v_call: TRBV29-1
j_call: TRBJ1-1
cdr3_length: 10
clone_size: NA
cdr3_aa: SVAGMYTEAF

v_call: TRBV27
j_call: TRBJ1-1
cdr3_length: 11
clone_size: few
cdr3_aa: ASRTEMNTEAF

v_call: TRBV29-1
j_call: TRBJ2-5
cdr3_length: 12
clone_size: few
cdr3_aa: SVDPRGRGETQY

v_call: TRBV7-7
j_call: TRBJ2-3
cdr3_length: 14
clone_size: many
cdr3_aa: ASSTGRGGRTDTQY

v_call: TRBV23-1
j_call: TRBJ1-5
cdr3_length: 12
clone_size: NA
cdr3_aa: ASSQSPFGQPQH

v_call: TRBV11-2
j_call: TRBJ2-3
cdr3_length: 12
clone_size: few
cdr3_aa: ASSRGGRTDTQY

v_call: TRBV9
j_call: TRBJ1-2
cdr3_length: 12
clone_size: NA
cdr3_aa: ASSAPGGDYGYT

v_call: TRBV29-1
j_call: TRBJ1-1
cdr3_length: 11
clone_size: few
cdr3_aa: SVGGWGRNEAF

v_call: TRBV29-1
j_call: TRBJ2-7
cdr3_length: 10
clone_size: NA
cdr3_aa: SVEDSSYEQY

v_call: TRBV5-1
j_call: TRBJ1-1
cdr3_length: 12
clone_size: once
cdr3_aa: ASSLGQRQTEAF

v_call: TRBV2
j_call: TRBJ2-7
cdr3_length: 13
clone_size: NA
cdr3_aa: ASSRDRPHSYEQY

v_call: TRBV7-8
j_call: TRBJ2-7
cdr3_length: 12
clone_size: NA
cdr3_aa: ASSLGVPSYEQY

v_call: TRBV5-6
j_call: TRBJ1-1
cdr3_length: 12
clone_size: NA
cdr3_aa: ASSSRGRNTEAF